This T cell receptor beta chain emerged from a study of tissue T cells after allogeneic stem cell transplantation. Turning to the study itself: Four unmodified and three CD34-selected T-cell-depleted grafts went to graft-versus-host disease patients.

The table lists this clone with a count of one. CDR1 and CDR2 (germline): LGHNA, YNFKEQ. V dropped 5 bases and J dropped 6; count of bases not matched to a gene: 7. CDR3 length equals 15 residues. This table comes from immunoSEQ multiplex PCR, and its TCRdb copy is limited to in-frame clones, with some not included. The sample consists of thousands of clones, over 70% of them appearing once. The chain links TRBV4-2 to TRBJ2-2; 9 bases agree with TRBD1. The receptor comes from a male patient of 60 years or more with steroid-refractory graft-versus-host disease after an allogeneic stem cell transplant. Part of the T cell pool may stem from the graft donor. Sequences were derived from skin, sampled at autopsy. CDR3 sequence reads: CASSGPGQGAGELFF. In DNA, the CDR3 is TGTGCCAGCAGCGGACCGGGACAGGGAGCCGGGGAGCTGTTTTTT.